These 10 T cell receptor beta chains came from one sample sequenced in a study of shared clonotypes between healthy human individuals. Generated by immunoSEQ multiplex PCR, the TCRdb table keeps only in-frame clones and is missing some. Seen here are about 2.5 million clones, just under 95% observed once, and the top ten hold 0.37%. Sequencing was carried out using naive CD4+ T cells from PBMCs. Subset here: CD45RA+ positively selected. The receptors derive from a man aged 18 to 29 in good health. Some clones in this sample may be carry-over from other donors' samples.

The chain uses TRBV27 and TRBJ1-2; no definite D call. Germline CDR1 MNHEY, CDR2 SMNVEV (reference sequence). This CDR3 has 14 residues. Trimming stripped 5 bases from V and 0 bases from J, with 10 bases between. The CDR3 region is CASSRPGSNYGYTF. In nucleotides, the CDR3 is TGTGCCAGCAGTAGGCCCGGTTCTAACTATGGCTACACCTTC.

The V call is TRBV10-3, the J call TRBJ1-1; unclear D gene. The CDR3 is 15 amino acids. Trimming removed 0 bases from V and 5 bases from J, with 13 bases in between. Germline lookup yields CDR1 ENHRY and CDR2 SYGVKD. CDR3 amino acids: CAISESTVRRTEAFF. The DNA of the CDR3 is TGTGCCATCAGTGAGTCTACGGTTAGGCGAACTGAAGCTTTCTTT.

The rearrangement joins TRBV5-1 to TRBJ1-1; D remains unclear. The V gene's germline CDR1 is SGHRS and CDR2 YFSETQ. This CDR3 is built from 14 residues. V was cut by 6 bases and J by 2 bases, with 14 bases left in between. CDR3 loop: CASTNGRPNTEAFF. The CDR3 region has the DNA TGCGCCAGCACCAACGGCAGGCCTAACACTGAAGCTTTCTTT.

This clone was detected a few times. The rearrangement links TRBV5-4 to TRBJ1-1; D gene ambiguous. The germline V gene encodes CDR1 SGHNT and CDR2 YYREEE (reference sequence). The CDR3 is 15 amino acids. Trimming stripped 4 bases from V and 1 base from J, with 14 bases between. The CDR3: CASSPEGLRNTEAFF. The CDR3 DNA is TGTGCCAGCAGCCCGGAGGGATTGCGGAACACTGAAGCTTTCTTT.

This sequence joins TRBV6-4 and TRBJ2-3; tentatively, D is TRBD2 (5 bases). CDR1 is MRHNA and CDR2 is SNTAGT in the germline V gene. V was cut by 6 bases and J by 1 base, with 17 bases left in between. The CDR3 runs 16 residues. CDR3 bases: TGTGCCAGCAGCGCCTCGGCGGGCGCGCGCACAGATACGCAGTATTTT. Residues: CASSASAGARTDTQYF.

CDR3 nucleotide sequence: TGTGCCAGCAGCGTAAGACACTACTACAATGAGCAGTTCTTC. Translating gives CASSVRHYYNEQFF. This chain links TRBV9 with TRBJ2-1; no clear D gene. Trimming removed 1 base from V and 3 bases from J, with 8 bases in between. CDR1 SGDLS and CDR2 YYNGEE come from the germline V gene. The CDR3 covers 14 residues.

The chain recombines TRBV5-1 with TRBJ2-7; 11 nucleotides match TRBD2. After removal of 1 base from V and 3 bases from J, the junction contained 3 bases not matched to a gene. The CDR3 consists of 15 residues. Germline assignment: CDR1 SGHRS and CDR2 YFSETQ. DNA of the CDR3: TGCGCCAGCAGCTTGACCGGGACTAGCGGCTACGAGCAGTACTTC. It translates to CASSLTGTSGYEQYF.

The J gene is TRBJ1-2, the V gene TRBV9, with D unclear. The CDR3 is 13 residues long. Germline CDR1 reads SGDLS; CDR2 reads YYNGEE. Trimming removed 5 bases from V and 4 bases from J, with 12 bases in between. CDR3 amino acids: CASRSGSLYGYTF. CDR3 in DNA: TGTGCCAGCAGGTCCGGGAGTCTCTATGGCTACACCTTC.

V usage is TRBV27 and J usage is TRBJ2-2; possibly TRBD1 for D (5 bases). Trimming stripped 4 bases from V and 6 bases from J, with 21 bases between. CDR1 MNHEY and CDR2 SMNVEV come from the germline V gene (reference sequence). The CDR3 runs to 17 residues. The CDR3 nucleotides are TGTGCCAGCAGTTCGGGCAGGGTCCTTGGTACCGCCGGGGAGCTGTTTTTT. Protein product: CASSSGRVLGTAGELFF.

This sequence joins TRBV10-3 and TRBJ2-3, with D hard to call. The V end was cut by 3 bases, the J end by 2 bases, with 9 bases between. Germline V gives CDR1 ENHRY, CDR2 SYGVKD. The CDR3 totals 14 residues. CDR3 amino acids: CAISENPTTDTQYF. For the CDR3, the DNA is TGTGCCATCAGTGAAAACCCTACCACAGATACGCAGTATTTT.